A selection of T cell receptor beta chains follows, all from one sample in a study of tumor and adjacent non-tumor tissue in lung cancer. TCRdb reprocessed the multiplex PCR reads via MiXCR and lists one record per CDR3 protein. Found here are fewer than 150,000 distinct CDR3 sequences, around 61% of them singletons; the top ten hold around a sixth. Source material: lung tumor tissue. These receptor sequences come from a man aged 55 to 70 with small cell lung cancer. The CDR3 runs from the conserved cysteine through the conserved F or W. Fields, in order: V gene, clone size, D gene, J gene, CDR3 DNA, CDR3 protein. D genes are given only for firm matches. A clone size is listed for some rows: how often the clone was seen (once, few, many), or a class if it is expanded.

TRBV11-3	-	-	TRBJ2-7	TGTGCCAGCAGCTTGACTGACGGTGCCTACGAGCGGTACTTC	CASSLTDGAYERYF
TRBV6-5	many	TRBD1	TRBJ2-5	TGTGCCACCGAAAACAGGGGGCAGGGAGAGACCCAGTACTTC	CATENRGQGETQYF
TRBV11-3	-	TRBD2	TRBJ2-1	TGTGCTAGCAGCTTAGAATGGTCTAGCGGGAGGCCGGATGAGCAGTCCTTC	CASSLEWSSGRPDEQSF
TRBV11-3	few	TRBD2	TRBJ2-1	TGTGCTAGCAGCTTAGATGCGGGGGATCGGCAGTTCTTC	CASSLDAGDRQFF
TRBV20-1	once	-	TRBJ1-1	TGCAGTGCTCCGAGCGGGAGGCAGGGGACTGTAGCTTTCTTT	CSAPSGRQGTVAFF
TRBV28	-	-	TRBJ2-7	TGTGCCAGCAGTCCCCGGGGGTCCTTGTACGAGCAGTACTTC	CASSPRGSLYEQYF
TRBV20-1	many	TRBD2	TRBJ2-6	TGCAGTGCTAGAGATGGTGCTAGCGGGTTGTCCGTCCTGACTTTC	CSARDGASGLSVLTF
TRBV7-9	-	-	TRBJ2-7	TGTGCCAGCAGCTTGACAGTCACCTACGAGCAGTACTTC	CASSLTVTYEQYF
TRBV6-1	-	-	TRBJ2-2	TGTGCCAGCCTCGAAGAGACTTTCACCGGGGAGCTGTTTTTT	CASLEETFTGELFF
TRBV4-2	-	TRBD1	TRBJ2-7	TGTGCCAGCAGCCAACTTGGACAGGCCCACGAGCAGTACTTC	CASSQLGQAHEQYF
TRBV12-3/TRBV12-4	-	-	TRBJ1-5	TGTGCCAGCAGTCTGGGCTCAGTCAATCAGCCCCAGCATTTT	CASSLGSVNQPQHF
TRBV11-2	-	TRBD2	TRBJ2-1	TGTGCCAGCAGCGGGATAGCGGGAGATGCCTGCAATGAGCTGTTCTTC	CASSGIAGDACNELFF
TRBV11-3	-	TRBD2	TRBJ2-1	TGTGCCAGCAACTCGGGACTAGTGGGAGGGCCCTATAATGAGCAGTTCTTC	CASNSGLVGGPYNEQFF
TRBV5-4	-	TRBD2	TRBJ2-7	TGTGCCAGCAGCTTGGATACAGCGGGAGACTACGAGCAGTACTTC	CASSLDTAGDYEQYF
TRBV5-4	few	TRBD2	TRBJ2-3	TGTGCCAGCAGCTATGGTAGCGGGAGGGGAGAAACAGATACGCAGTATTTT	CASSYGSGRGETDTQYF